The source of this T cell receptor (beta chain) is a study of T cells in Graves' hyperthyroidism and ophthalmopathy. The sample holds a few counts of this clonotype. It was uncontrolled infection, other autoimmune disease, pregnancy or lactation that excluded patients. Orbital computed tomography and thyroid ultrasound, together with serum TRAb and thyroxine and clinical symptoms, were used for diagnoses. CDR3 length equals 11 residues. V was pared by 3 bases and J by 6 bases, with 5 bases between. CDR1 is SEHNR, CDR2 FQNEAQ, per germline (reference sequence). TCR beta CDR3 sequences were amplified from RNA transcripts. The TCR CDR3 was amplified in a first-round RT-PCR using the HTBI primer set. MiXCR, run by TCRdb on the multiplex PCR reads, gives a single entry per CDR3 protein. The data hold hundreds of thousands of distinct CDR3 sequences, with around 14% observed a single time.

J is TRBJ1-1 and V is TRBV7-9; no clear D gene. The sample was blood. The TCR sequence derives from a woman younger than 45 with Graves' hyperthyroidism. In DNA, the CDR3 is TGTGCCAGCAGCTTCGGGGCTGAAGCTTTCTTT. Residues: CASSFGAEAFF. The full variable domain, with the rest looked up from reference TRBV7-9 and TRBJ1-1, is DTGVSQNPRHKITKRGQNVTFRCDPISEHNRLYWYRQTLGQGPEFLTYFQNEAQLEKSRLLSDRFSAERPKGSFSTLEIQRTEQGDSAMYLCASSFGAEAFFGQGTRLTVV.